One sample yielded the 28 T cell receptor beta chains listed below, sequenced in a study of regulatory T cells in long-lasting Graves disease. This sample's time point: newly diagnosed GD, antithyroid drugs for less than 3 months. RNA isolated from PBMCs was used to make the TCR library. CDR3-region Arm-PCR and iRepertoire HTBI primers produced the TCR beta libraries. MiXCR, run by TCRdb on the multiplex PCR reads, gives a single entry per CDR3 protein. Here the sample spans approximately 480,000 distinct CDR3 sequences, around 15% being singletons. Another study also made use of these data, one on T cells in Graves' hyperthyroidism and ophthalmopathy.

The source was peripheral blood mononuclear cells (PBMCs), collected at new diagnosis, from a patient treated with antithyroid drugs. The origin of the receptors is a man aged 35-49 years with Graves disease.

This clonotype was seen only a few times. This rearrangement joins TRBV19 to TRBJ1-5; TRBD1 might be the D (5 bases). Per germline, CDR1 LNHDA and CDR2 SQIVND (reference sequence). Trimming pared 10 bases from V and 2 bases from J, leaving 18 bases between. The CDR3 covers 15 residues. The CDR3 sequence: CATGGGDGRNQPQHF. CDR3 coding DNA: TGTGCCACCGGGGGAGGGGATGGGCGCAATCAGCCCCAGCATTTT.

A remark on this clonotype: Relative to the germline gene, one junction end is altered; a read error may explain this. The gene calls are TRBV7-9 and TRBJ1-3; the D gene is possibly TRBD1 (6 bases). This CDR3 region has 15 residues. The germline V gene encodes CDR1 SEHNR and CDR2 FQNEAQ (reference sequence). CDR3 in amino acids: CATSLTGSSGNTIYF. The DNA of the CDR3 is TGTGCCACCAGCTTAACAGGGAGCTCTGGAAACACCATATATTTT.

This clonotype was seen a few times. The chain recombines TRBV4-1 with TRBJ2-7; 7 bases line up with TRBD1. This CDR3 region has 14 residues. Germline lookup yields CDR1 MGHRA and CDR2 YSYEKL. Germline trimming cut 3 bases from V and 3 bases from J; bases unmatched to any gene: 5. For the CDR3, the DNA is TGCGCCAGCAGCCACGACGGGACAGACTACGAGCAGTACTTC. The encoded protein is CASSHDGTDYEQYF.

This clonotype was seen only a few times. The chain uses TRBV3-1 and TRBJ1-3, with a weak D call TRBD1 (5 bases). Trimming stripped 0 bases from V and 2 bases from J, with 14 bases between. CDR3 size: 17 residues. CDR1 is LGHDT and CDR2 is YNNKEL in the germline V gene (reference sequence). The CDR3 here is CASSQDLGRGTGNTIYF. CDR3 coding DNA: TGTGCCAGCAGCCAAGATCTGGGACGGGGGACTGGAAACACCATATATTTT.

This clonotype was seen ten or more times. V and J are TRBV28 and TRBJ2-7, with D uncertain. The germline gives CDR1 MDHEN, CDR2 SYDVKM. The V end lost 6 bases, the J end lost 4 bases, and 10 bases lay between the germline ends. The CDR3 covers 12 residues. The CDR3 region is CASRLSPYEQYF. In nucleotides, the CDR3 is TGTGCCAGCAGGCTCTCCCCGTACGAGCAGTACTTC.

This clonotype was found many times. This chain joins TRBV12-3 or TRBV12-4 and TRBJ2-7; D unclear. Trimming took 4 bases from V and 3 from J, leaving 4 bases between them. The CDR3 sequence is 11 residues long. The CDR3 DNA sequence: TGTGCCAGCAGTTACGTCTACGAGCAGTACTTC. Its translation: CASSYVYEQYF.

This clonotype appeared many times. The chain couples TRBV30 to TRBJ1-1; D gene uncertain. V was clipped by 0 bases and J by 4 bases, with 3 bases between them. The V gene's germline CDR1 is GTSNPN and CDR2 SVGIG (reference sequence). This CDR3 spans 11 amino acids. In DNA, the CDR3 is TGTGCCTGGAGTGTACTCACTGAAGCTTTCTTT. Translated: CAWSVLTEAFF.

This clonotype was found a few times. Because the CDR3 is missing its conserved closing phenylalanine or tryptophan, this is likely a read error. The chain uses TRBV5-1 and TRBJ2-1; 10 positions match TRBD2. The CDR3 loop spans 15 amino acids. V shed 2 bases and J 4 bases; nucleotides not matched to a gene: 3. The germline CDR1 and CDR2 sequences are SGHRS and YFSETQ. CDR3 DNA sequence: TGCGCCAGCAGCTTCAGCGGGGGGGATTACAATGAGCAGTTCTCC. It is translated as CASSFSGGDYNEQFS.

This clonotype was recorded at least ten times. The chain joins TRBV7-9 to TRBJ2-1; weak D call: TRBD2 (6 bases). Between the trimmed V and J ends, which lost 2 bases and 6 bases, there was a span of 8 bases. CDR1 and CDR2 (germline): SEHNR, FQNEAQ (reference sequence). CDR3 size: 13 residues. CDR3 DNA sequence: TGTGCCAGCAGCTTATCTAGCGTCAATGAGCAGTTCTTC. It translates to CASSLSSVNEQFF.

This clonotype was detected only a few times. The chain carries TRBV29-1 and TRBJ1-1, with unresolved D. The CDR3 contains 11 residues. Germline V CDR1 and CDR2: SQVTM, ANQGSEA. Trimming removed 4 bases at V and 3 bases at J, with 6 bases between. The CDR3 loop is CSVGDHTEAFF. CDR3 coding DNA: TGCAGCGTTGGAGACCACACTGAAGCTTTCTTT.

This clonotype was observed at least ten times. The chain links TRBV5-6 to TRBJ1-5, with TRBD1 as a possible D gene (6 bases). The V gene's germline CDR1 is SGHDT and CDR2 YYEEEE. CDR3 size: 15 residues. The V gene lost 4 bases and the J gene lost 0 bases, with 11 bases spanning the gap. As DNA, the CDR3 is TGTGCCAGCAGCCCCCGGGGGGCTAGCAATCAGCCCCAGCATTTT. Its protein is CASSPRGASNQPQHF. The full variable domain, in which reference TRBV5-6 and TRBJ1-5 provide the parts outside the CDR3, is DAGVTQSPTHLIKTRGQQVTLRCSPKSGHDTVSWYQQALGQGPQFIFQYYEEEERQRGNFPDRFSGHQFPNYSSELNVNALLLGDSALYLCASSPRGASNQPQHFGDGTRLSIL.

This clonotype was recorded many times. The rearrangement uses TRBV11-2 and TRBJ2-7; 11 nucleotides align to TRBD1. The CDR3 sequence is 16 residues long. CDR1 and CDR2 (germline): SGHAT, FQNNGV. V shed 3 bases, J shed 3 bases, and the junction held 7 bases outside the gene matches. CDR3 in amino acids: CASSLRTGTGGYEQYF. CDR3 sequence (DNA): TGTGCCAGCAGCTTGCGCACCGGGACAGGGGGCTACGAGCAGTACTTC.

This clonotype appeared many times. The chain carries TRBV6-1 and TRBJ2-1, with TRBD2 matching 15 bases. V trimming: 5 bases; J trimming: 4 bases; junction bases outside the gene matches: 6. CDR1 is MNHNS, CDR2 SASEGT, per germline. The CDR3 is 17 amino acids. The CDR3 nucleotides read TGTGCCAGCAGTAAAGGGACTAGCGGGAGGCGGTACAATGAGCAGTTCTTC. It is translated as CASSKGTSGRRYNEQFF.

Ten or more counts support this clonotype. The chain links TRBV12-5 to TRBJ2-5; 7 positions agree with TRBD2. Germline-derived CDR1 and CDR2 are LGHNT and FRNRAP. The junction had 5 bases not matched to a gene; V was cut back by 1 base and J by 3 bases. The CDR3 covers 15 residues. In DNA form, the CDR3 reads TGTGCTAGTGGTTTGGGGCCTAGCGGCAAAGAGACCCAGTACTTC. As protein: CASGLGPSGKETQYF. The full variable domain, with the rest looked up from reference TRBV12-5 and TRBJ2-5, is DARVTQTPRHKVTEMGQEVTMRCQPILGHNTVFWYRQTMMQGLELLAYFRNRAPLDDSGMPKDRFSAEMPDATLATLKIQPSEPRDSAVYFCASGLGPSGKETQYFGPGTRLLVL.

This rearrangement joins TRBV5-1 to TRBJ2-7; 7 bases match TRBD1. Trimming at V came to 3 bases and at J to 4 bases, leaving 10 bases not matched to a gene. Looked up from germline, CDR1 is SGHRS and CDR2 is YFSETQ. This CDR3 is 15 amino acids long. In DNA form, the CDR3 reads TGCGCCAGCAGCTCCCAACCGGGACAGATTTACGAGCAGTACTTC. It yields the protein CASSSQPGQIYEQYF.

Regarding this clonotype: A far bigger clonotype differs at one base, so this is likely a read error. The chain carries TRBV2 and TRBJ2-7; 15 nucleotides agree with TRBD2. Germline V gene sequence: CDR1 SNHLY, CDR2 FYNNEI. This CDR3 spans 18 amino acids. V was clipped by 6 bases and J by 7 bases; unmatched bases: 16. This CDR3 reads CASSLRGLAGGSYNEQYF. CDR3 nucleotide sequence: TGTGCCAGCAGCCTTCGGGGACTAGCGGGAGGATCCTACAATGAGCAGTACTTC.

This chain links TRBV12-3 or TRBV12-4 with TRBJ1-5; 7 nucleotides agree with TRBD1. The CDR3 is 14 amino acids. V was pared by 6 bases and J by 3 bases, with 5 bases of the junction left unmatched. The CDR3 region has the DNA TGTGCCAGCAGCATACAGGGGTCCAATCAGCCCCAGCATTTT. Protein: CASSIQGSNQPQHF.

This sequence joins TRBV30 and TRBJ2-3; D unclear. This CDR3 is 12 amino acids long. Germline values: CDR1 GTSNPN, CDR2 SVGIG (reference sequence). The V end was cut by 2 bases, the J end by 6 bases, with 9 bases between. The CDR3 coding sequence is TGTGCCTGGAGTCAGGTGGGGGATACGCAGTATTTT. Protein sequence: CAWSQVGDTQYF.

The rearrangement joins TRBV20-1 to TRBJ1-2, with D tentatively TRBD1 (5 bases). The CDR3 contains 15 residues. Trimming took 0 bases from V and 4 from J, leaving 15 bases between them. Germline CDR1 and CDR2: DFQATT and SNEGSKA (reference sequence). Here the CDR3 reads CSARDRWGNSYGYTF. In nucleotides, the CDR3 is TGCAGTGCTAGAGATCGGTGGGGGAATAGCTATGGCTACACCTTC.

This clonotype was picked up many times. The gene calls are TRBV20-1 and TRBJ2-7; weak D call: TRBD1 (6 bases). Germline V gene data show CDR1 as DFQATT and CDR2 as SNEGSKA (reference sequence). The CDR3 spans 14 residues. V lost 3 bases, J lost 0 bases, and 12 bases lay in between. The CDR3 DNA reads TGCAGTGCTAGGACAGGATTCAACTCCTACGAGCAGTACTTC. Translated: CSARTGFNSYEQYF.

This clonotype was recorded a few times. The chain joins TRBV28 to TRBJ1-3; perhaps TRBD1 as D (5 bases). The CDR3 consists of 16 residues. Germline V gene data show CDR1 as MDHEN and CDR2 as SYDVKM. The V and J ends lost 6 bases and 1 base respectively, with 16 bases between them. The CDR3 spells CASRSGTLDSGNTIYF. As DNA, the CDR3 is TGTGCCAGCAGGAGCGGGACCCTAGATTCTGGAAACACCATATATTTT.

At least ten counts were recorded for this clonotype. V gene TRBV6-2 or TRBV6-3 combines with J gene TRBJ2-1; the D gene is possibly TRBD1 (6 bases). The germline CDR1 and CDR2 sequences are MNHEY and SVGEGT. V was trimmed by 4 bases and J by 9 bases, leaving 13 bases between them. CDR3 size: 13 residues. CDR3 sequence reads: CASSWGPRTEQFF. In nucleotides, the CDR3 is TGTGCCAGCAGTTGGGGGCCGAGGACTGAGCAGTTCTTC.

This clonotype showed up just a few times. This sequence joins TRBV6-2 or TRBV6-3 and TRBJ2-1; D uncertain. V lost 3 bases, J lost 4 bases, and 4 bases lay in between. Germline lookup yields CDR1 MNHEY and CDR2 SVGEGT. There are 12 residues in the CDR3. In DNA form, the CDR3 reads TGTGCCAGCAGTTATAGATACAATGAGCAGTTCTTC. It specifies CASSYRYNEQFF.

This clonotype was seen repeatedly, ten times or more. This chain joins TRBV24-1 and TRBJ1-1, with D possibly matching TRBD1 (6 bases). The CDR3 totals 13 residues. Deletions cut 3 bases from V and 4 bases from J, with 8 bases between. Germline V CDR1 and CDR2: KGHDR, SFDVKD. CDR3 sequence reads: CATSDGGRTEAFF. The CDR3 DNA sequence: TGTGCCACCAGTGATGGGGGGCGCACTGAAGCTTTCTTT.

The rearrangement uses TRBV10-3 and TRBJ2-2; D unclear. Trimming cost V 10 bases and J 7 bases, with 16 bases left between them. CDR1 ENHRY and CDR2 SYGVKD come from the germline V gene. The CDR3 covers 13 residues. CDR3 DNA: TGTGCCACGACCAAGCCTCCCGTCGGGGAGCTGTTTTTT. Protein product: CATTKPPVGELFF.

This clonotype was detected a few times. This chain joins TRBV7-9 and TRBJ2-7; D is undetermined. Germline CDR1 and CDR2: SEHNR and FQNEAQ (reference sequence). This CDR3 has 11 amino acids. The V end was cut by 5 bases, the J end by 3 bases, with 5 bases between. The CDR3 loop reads CASSADYEQYF. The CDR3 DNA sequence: TGTGCCAGCAGCGCGGACTACGAGCAGTACTTC. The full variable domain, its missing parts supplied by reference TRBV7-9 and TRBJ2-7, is DTGVSQNPRHKITKRGQNVTFRCDPISEHNRLYWYRQTLGQGPEFLTYFQNEAQLEKSRLLSDRFSAERPKGSFSTLEIQRTEQGDSAMYLCASSADYEQYFGPGTRLTVT.

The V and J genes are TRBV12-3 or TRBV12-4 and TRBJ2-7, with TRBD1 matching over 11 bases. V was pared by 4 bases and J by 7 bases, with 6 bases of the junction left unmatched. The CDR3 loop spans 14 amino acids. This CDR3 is CASSSGQGAREQYF. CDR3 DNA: TGTGCCAGCAGTTCCGGACAGGGGGCGCGAGAGCAGTACTTC.

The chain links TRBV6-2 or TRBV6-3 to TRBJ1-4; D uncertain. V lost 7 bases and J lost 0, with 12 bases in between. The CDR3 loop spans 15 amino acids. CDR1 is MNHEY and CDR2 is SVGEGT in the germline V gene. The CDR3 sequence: CASKTAVATNEKLFF. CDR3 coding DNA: TGTGCCAGCAAGACGGCCGTTGCAACTAATGAAAAACTGTTTTTT.